This T cell receptor beta chain was captured by sequencing in a study of T cells in Graves' hyperthyroidism and ophthalmopathy. As for the study in general: The authors collected peripheral blood at initial diagnosis, before any treatment.

There are many counts of this clonotype. Amplified regions were TCR beta CDR3 sequences from RNA transcripts. Carried out on the TCR CDR3, a first-round RT-PCR used the HTBI primer set. TCRdb re-analysed the multiplex PCR reads in MiXCR, keeping a single row per CDR3 protein. The table shows approximately 400,000 distinct CDR3 sequences, with less than 20% occurring only once. There are 12 residues in the CDR3. Trimming took 1 base from V and 5 from J, leaving 5 bases between them. Germline lookup yields CDR1 SNHLY and CDR2 FYNNEI. Researchers barred patients who had uncontrolled infection, other autoimmune disease, pregnancy or lactation. Diagnosing involved the use of clinical symptoms, serum thyroxine and TRAb, thyroid ultrasound and orbital computed tomography.

The origin of this receptor is a young woman with Graves' hyperthyroidism. The V gene is TRBV2, the J gene TRBJ1-2; a weak D match, TRBD1 (5 bases). The sample comprised blood. Here the CDR3 reads CASSEEGYGYTF. The CDR3 bases are TGTGCCAGCAGTGAAGAGGGGTATGGCTACACCTTC.